This T cell receptor (beta chain) came from a study of T cells in Graves' hyperthyroidism and ophthalmopathy (dated by TCRdb to 2018 to 2020). Regarding the research as a whole: Peripheral blood was sampled at the time of initial diagnosis, prior to any treatment. TCR V-J signatures able to tell the groups apart were searched for in a discovery cohort of 90 to 100 patients, of whom more than 40 had Graves' ophthalmopathy and roughly 59 had stable Graves' hyperthyroidism. Prospective prediction of ophthalmopathy was tested in an independent validation cohort consisting of some 20 hyperthyroidism patients and some 17 patients who later progressed to ophthalmopathy. The 90 to 100 discovery patients were randomly divided into training and test sets at a 7:3 ratio. The study also compared thyroid tissue and blood T-cell repertoires from several Graves' hyperthyroidism patients. Following sampling, methimazole starting at 30 mg daily was given to hyperthyroidism patients, and high-dose intravenous methylprednisolone was given to ophthalmopathy patients. According to the paper, TCR Vbeta CDR3 sequencing was carried out on some 130 peripheral blood samples, which came from around 43 ophthalmopathy, under 80 hyperthyroidism and roughly 17 progressor patients.

Amplification of TCR beta CDR3 regions was carried out from RNA transcripts. The TCR CDR3 was subjected to a first round of RT-PCR using the HTBI primer set and the Qiagen OneStep RT-PCR kit. The libraries were constructed in a second round of multiplex PCR and then size-selected and purified. The libraries were sequenced on an Illumina HiSeq2000 using paired-end 100 bp reads. On the authors' methods: SOAPnuke was used to process the raw data, removing reads that contained adapters or uncalled bases, had a mean Phred below 15, or lacked an exact match to the constant primer or identifier. High-quality paired reads were merged using COPE v1.2.5, and each unique nucleotide sequence was defined as a clonotype. MiTCR v1.1 was used to align clonotypes to the IMGT TRBV, TRBD and TRBJ reference segments. Only V-J combinations with frequency above 0.0001, covering about 99% of repertoires, were analysed. The TCS score was defined as the ratio of F50 (clonal expansion) to E x V (chaos), calculated using BLOSUM62-based TCRdist between CDR3 peptides within each V-J. Welch's t-statistics and random forest reduced roughly 530 V-J features to roughly 13, which were used in a naive Bayes classifier (R e1071). Thyroid-blood repertoire similarity was quantified with the Morisita-Horn index. The public reads were reanalyzed by TCRdb: fastp trimming at Q25, MiXCR alignment, in-frame beta chains only. Rows are unified per CDR3 protein, each entry keeping the most common DNA and genes. TCRdb, not the original authors, processed these V and J calls. A total of 600,000 to 800,000 distinct CDR3 sequences appear in this sample, around 40% of them only once. Less than 40% of the sample rests with the top ten.

The research as a whole found: In validation, progression to ophthalmopathy was predicted by the model with 70.59% sensitivity and roughly 76% specificity, a median of 6.5 months before onset. Most expanded thyroid clonotypes (frequency above 0.001) were also found in blood, which suggests that blood repertoires may mirror thyroid immune responses. Ophthalmopathy was separated from stable hyperthyroidism by a 13 V-J signature model, with about 86% sensitivity and just over 81% specificity obtained in cross-validation and 80%/75% obtained in testing. Sample size was not statistically predetermined, and blinding of investigators to group allocation was not performed.

The CDR3 spans 11 residues, from the cysteine through the phenylalanine. Left in the record is the CDR3 DNA by itself, 33 bases read in frame from the first base. CDR1 and CDR2 were assigned from the germline V gene (reference sequence) as DFQATT and SNEGSKA. This clonotype was detected a few times. Its antigen remains unidentified. The junction does not match germline at one end; this may be a read error. Graves' hyperthyroidism was defined as stable when no progression to ophthalmopathy occurred over 18 months of follow-up. Hyperthyroidism patients were newly diagnosed, had a disease duration of under 2 months, and were aged 18 to 65 years. The study excluded patients with uncontrolled infections, other autoimmune diseases, pregnancy or lactation. Diagnoses were established on the basis of clinical symptoms, serum thyroxine and TRAb, thyroid ultrasound, and orbital computed tomography. PBMCs were isolated from about 9.1 ml of fresh peripheral blood by Ficoll-Paque density gradient centrifugation. Total RNA was extracted using Trizol reagent, and RNA quality was assessed on an Agilent 2100 Bioanalyzer.

The rearranged chain carries TRBV20-1 and TRBJ2-5; no D gene is confidently identified. Sequencing input: blood. The sequence derives from a woman aged 40 to 49 with Graves' hyperthyroidism. CDR3 reads: CSAPYQETQYF. The sequence in DNA is TGCAGTGCCCCGTACCAAGAGACTCAGTACTTC.